Presented here are 27 T cell receptor beta chains from one specimen sequenced in a study of cytomegalovirus exposure and HLA in healthy donors. Vbeta (60) and Jbeta (13) primers were used in the PCR. The protocol was immunoSEQ multiplex PCR, while the TCRdb copy is restricted to in-frame clones and leaves out a portion. The sample gives some 150,000 clones, 78% of which show up once; 2.5% to 3.5% is in the top ten. Sample: PBMCs. These receptors came from a male donor in good health and CMV-seronegative.

The chain couples TRBV29-1 to TRBJ2-1, with D tentatively TRBD2 (6 bases). Germline V lookup: CDR1 SQVTM, CDR2 ANQGSEA. There are 13 residues in the CDR3. V gave up 4 bases and J gave up 5 bases, with 12 bases separating them. CDR3 sequence: CSVASGSHNEQFF. The CDR3 bases are TGCAGCGTTGCCAGCGGGTCCCACAATGAGCAGTTCTTC.

This clone was picked up a small number of times. The rearrangement joins TRBV30 to TRBJ1-5; no firm D call. Germline values: CDR1 GTSNPN, CDR2 SVGIG (reference sequence). Deletions cut 0 bases from V and 4 bases from J, with 7 bases between. This CDR3 has 13 amino acids. In nucleotides, the CDR3 is TGTGCCTGGAGTGTACGGGGTAATCAGCCCCAGCATTTT. Its protein product is CAWSVRGNQPQHF.

The chain is built from TRBV5-4 and TRBJ1-6; D may be TRBD1 (5 bases). The CDR3 contains 16 residues. CDR1 is SGHNT and CDR2 is YYREEE in the germline V gene (reference sequence). Trimming left V 2 bases short and J 0 bases short, with 9 bases between. CDR3 amino acids: CASSFGGSSYNSPLHF. CDR3 nucleotides: TGTGCCAGCAGCTTTGGGGGGAGCTCCTATAATTCACCCCTCCACTTT.

The gene calls are TRBV9 and TRBJ2-2; TRBD2 matches at 8 bases. There are 12 residues in the CDR3. The germline V gene has CDR1 SGDLS and CDR2 YYNGEE. V dropped 7 bases and J dropped 6; count of bases not matched to a gene: 2. Written as DNA, the CDR3 is TGTGCCAGCCGGGGGGGCCCCGGGGAGCTGTTTTTT. Its translation: CASRGGPGELFF. Drawing the rest from reference TRBV9 and TRBJ2-2, the complete variable domain is DSGVTQTPKHLITATGQRVTLRCSPRSGDLSVYWYQQSLDQGLQFLIQYYNGEERAKGNILERFSAQQFPDLHSELNLSSLELGDSALYFCASRGGPGELFFGEGSRLTVL.

The chain couples TRBV27 to TRBJ1-1, with TRBD1 as a possible D gene (5 bases). V was shortened by 3 bases and J by 3 bases, with 8 bases between the two germline ends. Per germline, CDR1 MNHEY and CDR2 SMNVEV (reference sequence). CDR3 size: 13 residues. This CDR3 is CASSLNRYTEAFF. CDR3 nucleotide sequence: TGTGCCAGCAGTTTGAACAGGTACACTGAAGCTTTCTTT.

This clone has a handful of counts. V is TRBV6-4 and J is TRBJ1-2; 7 nucleotides line up with TRBD1. This CDR3 region has 19 residues. The trim removed 0 bases at V and 3 bases at J, leaving 16 bases unmatched. Germline V gene data show CDR1 as MRHNA and CDR2 as SNTAGT. DNA for the CDR3: TGTGCCAGCAGTGACTCTCCTAAGACCGGGACAGCGAATCACTATGGCTACACCTTC. It codes for CASSDSPKTGTANHYGYTF.

This sequence joins TRBV13 and TRBJ2-3; 12 positions agree with TRBD2. The V and J ends lost 4 bases and 0 bases, in that order; junction bases with no gene match: 2. The CDR3 covers 16 residues. CDR1 PRHDT and CDR2 FYEKMQ come from the germline V gene (reference sequence). The CDR3 protein is CASSYGLAGSTDTQYF. In nucleotides, the CDR3 is TGTGCCAGCAGCTACGGACTAGCGGGGAGCACAGATACGCAGTATTTT.

This clone has just a few counts. This chain joins TRBV19 and TRBJ2-7, with D possibly matching TRBD2 (5 bases). This CDR3 is 15 amino acids long. Germline CDR1 and CDR2: LNHDA and SQIVND (reference sequence). V lost 6 bases, J lost 5 bases, and 20 bases lay in between. CDR3 in amino acids: CASRTEGGPTNEQYF. The CDR3 nucleotides are TGTGCCAGTAGAACCGAGGGCGGACCAACCAACGAGCAGTACTTC.

This clone was seen only a few times. This chain uses TRBV6-6 with TRBJ2-5; D gene ambiguous. Germline assignment: CDR1 MNHNY and CDR2 SVGAGI (reference sequence). The germline V and J ends were trimmed by 5 bases and 10 bases, with 17 bases remaining between them. This CDR3 comprises 13 residues. The CDR3 here is CASSHDLSNHQYF. The CDR3 DNA sequence: TGTGCCAGCAGTCATGACTTATCTAACCACCAGTACTTC.

V gene TRBV5-1 combines with J gene TRBJ2-2, with TRBD2 identical over 8 bases. The CDR3 has 14 residues. The V segment lost 8 bases and the J segment 7 bases; nucleotides outside the gene matches: 10. Germline V gene lookup returns CDR1 SGHRS and CDR2 YFSETQ. For the CDR3, the DNA is TGCGCCAGTTCAAGCGGGAGTGGCGACGGGGAGCTGTTTTTT. Translating gives CASSSGSGDGELFF.

The chain uses TRBV6-5 and TRBJ1-4, with unresolved D. This CDR3 is 14 amino acids long. Germline assignment: CDR1 MNHEY and CDR2 SVGAGI. Trimming removed 0 bases at V and 2 bases at J, with 4 bases between. This CDR3 reads CASSYSGTNEKLFF. DNA of the CDR3: TGTGCCAGCAGTTACTCCGGTACTAATGAAAAACTGTTTTTT.

The V call is TRBV27, the J call TRBJ2-6; a possible D gene is TRBD1 (6 bases). Trimming pared 0 bases from V and 2 bases from J, leaving 14 bases between. The CDR3 is 18 residues long. CDR1 and CDR2 (germline): MNHEY, SMNVEV (reference sequence). The CDR3 protein is CASSLSGQPGTGANVLTF. The CDR3 DNA is TGTGCCAGCAGTTTATCGGGACAACCCGGGACTGGGGCCAACGTCCTGACTTTC.

The chain has TRBV6-6 and TRBJ1-3, with unresolved D. Germline values: CDR1 MNHNY, CDR2 SVGAGI (reference sequence). V shed 0 bases and J shed 1 base, with 7 bases lying between them. The CDR3 covers 15 residues. CDR3 sequence: CASSYSGSSGNTIYF. The CDR3 DNA reads as TGTGCCAGCAGTTACTCGGGCAGTTCTGGAAACACCATATATTTT.

V usage is TRBV7-3 and J usage is TRBJ1-2; D call uncertain. This CDR3 comprises 15 residues. CDR1 SGHTA and CDR2 FQGTGA come from the germline V gene. Trimming shortened V by 2 bases and J by 4 bases, and 14 bases separated the two germline ends. CDR3 in DNA: TGTGCCAGCAGCTTACATGCAGGAATATTCTATGGCTACACCTTC. Translated, it gives CASSLHAGIFYGYTF. Full variable domain (missing parts from reference TRBV7-3 and TRBJ1-2): GAGVSQTPSNKVTEKGKYVELRCDPISGHTALYWYRQSLGQGPEFLIYFQGTGAADDSGLPNDRFFAVRPEGSVSTLKIQRTERGDSAVYLCASSLHAGIFYGYTFGSGTRLTVV.

This chain links TRBV7-3 with TRBJ2-7, with no clear D. Per germline, CDR1 SGHTA and CDR2 FQGTGA. The CDR3 contains 15 residues. The V gene lost 2 bases and the J gene lost 0 bases, with 11 bases spanning the gap. In DNA form, the CDR3 reads TGTGCCAGCAGCTTAGCAGGCCCAAGCTCCTACGAGCAGTACTTC. Its translation is CASSLAGPSSYEQYF.

This clone showed up just a few times. CDR3 residues: CASNVRQGNEKLFF. The CDR3, as DNA: TGTGCCAGTAATGTGAGACAGGGAAATGAAAAACTGTTTTTT. The chain links TRBV19 to TRBJ1-4, with 7 bases aligning to TRBD1. The CDR3 spans 14 residues. The germline CDR1 and CDR2 sequences are LNHDA and SQIVND (reference sequence). The V and J ends lost 7 bases and 5 bases, in that order; junction bases with no gene match: 7.

This chain links TRBV11-1 with TRBJ2-4; possibly TRBD2 for D (6 bases). Germline CDR1 SGHAT, CDR2 FQDESV (reference sequence). The ends were cut back, 7 bases at V and 1 base at J, with 17 bases in the middle. This CDR3 contains 16 residues. CDR3 protein: CASTGQGGGAKNIQYF. The CDR3 region has the DNA TGTGCCAGCACAGGGCAGGGAGGAGGGGCCAAAAACATTCAGTACTTC.

This rearrangement joins TRBV6-5 to TRBJ2-7; 8 bases match TRBD1. The CDR3 is 13 amino acids. Germline V gene data show CDR1 as MNHEY and CDR2 as SVGAGI. V lost 5 bases to trimming and J lost 9 bases; unmatched junction nucleotides: 9. In nucleotides, the CDR3 is TGTGCCAGCAGTACAACCCGGGACAGGCGGCAGTACTTC. As protein: CASSTTRDRRQYF.

Comments on this clone: At one boundary the junction diverges from the germline segment, which might be a read error. The rearrangement uses TRBV7-7 and TRBJ2-1, with 15 bases aligning to TRBD2. Germline V lookup: CDR1 SSHAT, CDR2 FNYEAQ (reference sequence). The CDR3 has 17 amino acids. DNA of the CDR3: TGTGCTAGCAGCCCGGGACTAGCGGGGGGTACCTACAATGAGCAGTTCTTC. As protein: CASSPGLAGGTYNEQFF.

The chain links TRBV30 to TRBJ1-2; D uncertain. CDR3 length: 13 residues. V was pared by 2 bases and J by 4 bases, with 11 bases between. CDR1 and CDR2 from the germline V gene are GTSNPN and SVGIG (reference sequence). The CDR3 loop reads CAWSNREAYGYTF. The CDR3 DNA reads as TGTGCCTGGAGTAATAGGGAGGCCTATGGCTACACCTTC.

The chain couples TRBV30 to TRBJ1-1; a possible D gene is TRBD1 (5 bases). In germline, CDR1 is GTSNPN, CDR2 SVGIG (reference sequence). Trimming cost V 0 bases and J 1 base, with 18 bases left between them. The CDR3 has 17 residues. The CDR3 nucleotides are TGTGCCTGGAGTGTACGGCCGCTGGGGCCCCAGAACACTGAAGCTTTCTTT. It encodes CAWSVRPLGPQNTEAFF.

The gene calls are TRBV19 and TRBJ1-1, with D perhaps matching TRBD1 (6 bases). Germline loops: CDR1 LNHDA, CDR2 SQIVND (reference sequence). V was trimmed by 6 bases and J by 5 bases, leaving 19 bases between them. The length of the CDR3 is 15 residues. CDR3 nucleotide sequence: TGTGCCAGTAGCCTCCCCACAGGGCGATGGACTGAAGCTTTCTTT. It specifies CASSLPTGRWTEAFF.

V gene TRBV4-2 combines with J gene TRBJ2-7; D gene ambiguous. Germline V gene sequence: CDR1 LGHNA, CDR2 YNFKEQ. The CDR3 has 12 amino acids. Deletions cut 4 bases from V and 0 bases from J, with 4 bases between. CDR3 residues: CASSPSSYEQYF. Here the CDR3 DNA reads TGTGCCAGCAGCCCCAGCTCCTACGAGCAGTACTTC.

The rearrangement joins TRBV4-3 to TRBJ2-5; 12 bases are a match to TRBD2. Losses at the gene ends were 4 bases for V and 1 base for J; bases not matched to a gene: 4. The CDR3 contains 16 residues. Germline assignment: CDR1 LGHNA and CDR2 YSLEER. CDR3 sequence: CASSLTSGGLQETQYF. The DNA for the CDR3 is TGCGCCAGCAGCCTTACTAGCGGGGGGCTCCAAGAGACCCAGTACTTC.

The chain uses TRBV7-9 and TRBJ2-7; D might be TRBD1 (6 bases). Trimming took off 5 bases at V and 0 bases at J, with 14 bases between the two ends. The CDR3 sequence is 15 residues long. Looked up from germline, CDR1 is SEHNR and CDR2 is FQNEAQ (reference sequence). The CDR3 is CASSVPTGISYEQYF. The CDR3 nucleotides are TGTGCCAGCAGCGTACCAACAGGGATCTCCTACGAGCAGTACTTC. The full variable domain, its missing parts supplied by reference TRBV7-9 and TRBJ2-7, is DTGVSQNPRHKITKRGQNVTFRCDPISEHNRLYWYRQTLGQGPEFLTYFQNEAQLEKSRLLSDRFSAERPKGSFSTLEIQRTEQGDSAMYLCASSVPTGISYEQYFGPGTRLTVT.

This clone was seen once. The gene calls are TRBV10-1 and TRBJ1-5; D is unclear. The CDR3 loop spans 18 amino acids. Deletions cut 1 base from V and 0 bases from J, with 16 bases between. Germline assignment: CDR1 WNHNN and CDR2 SYGVQD (reference sequence). The DNA for the CDR3 is TGCGCCAGCAGTGAGTTGGAGGGCGTAAAATTTAGCAATCAGCCCCAGCATTTT. Translating gives CASSELEGVKFSNQPQHF.

The chain employs TRBV12-5 and TRBJ2-5; 8 nucleotides align to TRBD2. The CDR3 is 16 residues long. With V trimmed by 5 bases and J by 1 base, 9 bases remained unmatched. The germline V gene encodes CDR1 LGHNT and CDR2 FRNRAP. The CDR3 sequence is CASGPATSGLQETQYF. In nucleotides, the CDR3 is TGTGCTAGTGGTCCCGCCACTAGCGGTCTCCAAGAGACCCAGTACTTC. Using reference TRBV12-5 and TRBJ2-5 for the parts outside the CDR3, the full variable domain is DARVTQTPRHKVTEMGQEVTMRCQPILGHNTVFWYRQTMMQGLELLAYFRNRAPLDDSGMPKDRFSAEMPDATLATLKIQPSEPRDSAVYFCASGPATSGLQETQYFGPGTRLLVL.